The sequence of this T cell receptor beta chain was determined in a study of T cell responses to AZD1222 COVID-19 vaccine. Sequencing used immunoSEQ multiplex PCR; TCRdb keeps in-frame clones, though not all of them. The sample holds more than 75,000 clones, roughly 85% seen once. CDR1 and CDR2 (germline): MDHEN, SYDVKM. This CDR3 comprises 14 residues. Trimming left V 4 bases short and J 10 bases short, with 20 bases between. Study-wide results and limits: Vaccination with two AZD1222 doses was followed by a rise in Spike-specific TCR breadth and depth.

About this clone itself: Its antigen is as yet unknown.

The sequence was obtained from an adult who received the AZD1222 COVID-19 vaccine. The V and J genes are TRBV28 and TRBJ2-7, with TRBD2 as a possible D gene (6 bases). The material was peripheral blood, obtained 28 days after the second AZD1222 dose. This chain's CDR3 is CASSSHTSRESQYF. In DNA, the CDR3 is TGTGCCAGCAGTTCTCACACATCCCGGGAGTCCCAGTACTTC.